A selection of T cell receptor beta chains follows, all from one sample in a study of tumor and adjacent non-tumor tissue in lung cancer. From the multiplex PCR reads, TCRdb called clonotypes with MiXCR, one entry per CDR3 protein. The sample includes about 100,000 distinct CDR3 sequences, approximately 60% of them seen just once. Sequences were obtained from distant non-tumor lung tissue. The source of these receptors is a man aged 25 to 40 with non-small cell lung cancer. The CDR3 runs from the conserved cysteine through the conserved F or W. The order of the fields is J gene, clone size, V gene, D gene, CDR3 protein, CDR3 DNA. The D gene is left open where the match is weak. Part of the rows lack a size; the others show once, few, many or a class for expanded clones.

j_call: TRBJ2-2
clone_size: .
v_call: TRBV4-3
d_call: TRBD2
cdr3_aa: CANSPRAGAVGGEVFF
cdr3_nt: TGCGCCAACAGCCCTAGAGCGGGGGCAGTCGGCGGGGAGGTGTTTTTT

j_call: TRBJ2-7
clone_size: .
v_call: TRBV12-3/TRBV12-4
d_call: TRBD2
cdr3_aa: CARSLAGRPRYEQYF
cdr3_nt: TGTGCCAGGAGTTTAGCGGGAAGGCCGAGATACGAGCAGTACTTC

j_call: TRBJ2-5
clone_size: few
v_call: TRBV12-3/TRBV12-4
d_call: .
cdr3_aa: CANSQLEKETQYF
cdr3_nt: TGTGCCAACAGCCAACTAGAGAAAGAGACCCAGTACTTC

j_call: TRBJ2-5
clone_size: .
v_call: TRBV11-1
d_call: .
cdr3_aa: CASSLACAGEETRYF
cdr3_nt: TGTGCCAGCAGCTTAGCGTGTGCAGGAGAGGAGACCCGGTACTTC

j_call: TRBJ2-7
clone_size: .
v_call: TRBV6-2/TRBV6-3
d_call: .
cdr3_aa: CASRLSGQPTYEQYF
cdr3_nt: TGTGCCAGCAGATTGTCGGGACAACCAACATACGAGCAGTACTTC

j_call: TRBJ1-2
clone_size: .
v_call: TRBV20-1
d_call: TRBD1
cdr3_aa: CRASLDRVNYGYTF
cdr3_nt: TGCAGAGCTAGCTTAGACAGGGTAAATTATGGCTACACCTTC

j_call: TRBJ2-7
clone_size: .
v_call: TRBV11-2
d_call: TRBD2
cdr3_aa: CTSSLDSGERGTYEQYF
cdr3_nt: TGTACCAGCAGCTTAGATTCCGGGGAGCGGGGCACCTACGAACAGTACTTC

j_call: TRBJ2-5
clone_size: .
v_call: TRBV12-3/TRBV12-4
d_call: .
cdr3_aa: CASSLKAGQETQYF
cdr3_nt: TGTGCCAGCAGTTTAAAGGCGGGACAAGAGACCCAATACTTC

j_call: TRBJ1-2
clone_size: .
v_call: TRBV6-2/TRBV6-3
d_call: .
cdr3_aa: CASSSTENYGYTF
cdr3_nt: TGTGCCAGCAGCTCCACGGAGAACTATGGCTACACCTTC

j_call: TRBJ2-6
clone_size: .
v_call: TRBV29-1
d_call: .
cdr3_aa: CSVDYPGSNILTF
cdr3_nt: TGCAGCGTTGATTACCCTGGGTCCAACATCCTGACTTTC

j_call: TRBJ2-7
clone_size: .
v_call: TRBV12-3/TRBV12-4
d_call: TRBD1
cdr3_aa: CASSVGQGTTYEQYF
cdr3_nt: TGTGCCAGCAGTGTGGGACAGGGGACCACCTACGAGCAGTACTTC

j_call: TRBJ2-2
clone_size: once
v_call: TRBV12-5
d_call: TRBD2
cdr3_aa: CASGLNPLGLAGMPTGELFF
cdr3_nt: TGTGCTAGTGGTCTCAACCCCCTCGGACTAGCGGGGATGCCGACCGGTGAGCTGTTTTTT

j_call: TRBJ2-3
clone_size: once
v_call: TRBV11-2
d_call: .
cdr3_aa: CASSPSARAWDTQYF
cdr3_nt: TGTGCCAGCAGCCCTAGCGCGAGGGCCTGGGATACACAGTATTTT

j_call: TRBJ1-5
clone_size: many
v_call: TRBV5-5
d_call: .
cdr3_aa: CASSLLDGGNQPQHF
cdr3_nt: TGTGCCAGCAGCTTGTTGGACGGGGGCAATCAGCCCCAGCATTTT

j_call: TRBJ2-7
clone_size: .
v_call: TRBV12-3/TRBV12-4
d_call: TRBD1
cdr3_aa: CASSLTGRYEHYF
cdr3_nt: TGTGCCAGCAGTCTGACAGGGAGATACGAGCATTACTTC

j_call: TRBJ1-2
clone_size: .
v_call: TRBV29-1
d_call: .
cdr3_aa: CSAETPTDSYTF
cdr3_nt: TGCAGCGCTGAAACCCCTACGGATAGCTACACCTTC

j_call: TRBJ1-5
clone_size: many
v_call: TRBV20-1
d_call: TRBD1
cdr3_aa: CSAVLRGLGSNQPQHF
cdr3_nt: TGCAGTGCTGTCCTCAGGGGGCTAGGAAGCAATCAGCCCCAGCATTTT

j_call: TRBJ2-5
clone_size: many
v_call: TRBV6-1
d_call: TRBD2
cdr3_aa: CASRREGQETQYF
cdr3_nt: TGTGCCAGCAGACGGGAGGGGCAAGAGACCCAGTACTTC

j_call: TRBJ2-2
clone_size: many
v_call: TRBV4-1
d_call: TRBD2
cdr3_aa: CASRTSGGATGELFF
cdr3_nt: TGCGCCAGCAGGACTAGCGGGGGGGCCACCGGGGAGCTGTTTTTT

j_call: TRBJ2-3
clone_size: .
v_call: TRBV20-1
d_call: TRBD1
cdr3_aa: CSAHLRTGTDTQYF
cdr3_nt: TGCAGTGCTCATTTGAGGACAGGGACTGATACGCAGTATTTT

j_call: TRBJ2-3
clone_size: .
v_call: TRBV11-2
d_call: TRBD1
cdr3_aa: CASIPCHLQGVSTDTQYF
cdr3_nt: TGTGCCAGCATTCCGTGCCACCTACAGGGGGTGAGCACAGATACGCAGTATTTT

j_call: TRBJ1-1
clone_size: .
v_call: TRBV11-2
d_call: TRBD1
cdr3_aa: CPSSLDRVNTEAFF
cdr3_nt: TGTCCCAGCAGCCTCGACAGGGTTAACACTGAAGCTTTCTTT

j_call: TRBJ1-1
clone_size: .
v_call: TRBV20-1
d_call: .
cdr3_aa: CSAKYSGTNTEAFF
cdr3_nt: TGCAGCGCTAAATATTCCGGGACGAACACTGAAGCTTTCTTT

j_call: TRBJ2-1
clone_size: few
v_call: TRBV13
d_call: .
cdr3_aa: CASSLVTTNEQFF
cdr3_nt: TGTGCCAGCAGCTTAGTAACTACCAATGAGCAGTTCTTC

j_call: TRBJ2-1
clone_size: .
v_call: TRBV5-1
d_call: .
cdr3_aa: CTSSRDGSNEQFF
cdr3_nt: TGCACCAGTAGCCGGGACGGTTCCAATGAGCAGTTCTTC

j_call: TRBJ1-1
clone_size: .
v_call: TRBV20-1
d_call: .
cdr3_aa: CSASGWDSVNNEAFF
cdr3_nt: TGTAGTGCTAGCGGTTGGGATAGCGTCAACAATGAAGCTTTCTTT

j_call: TRBJ2-5
clone_size: .
v_call: TRBV11-2
d_call: TRBD1
cdr3_aa: CTSSLRDSRETQYF
cdr3_nt: TGTACCAGCAGCTTACGGGACAGCAGAGAGACCCAGTACTTC

j_call: TRBJ2-7
clone_size: many
v_call: TRBV6-2/TRBV6-3
d_call: TRBD2
cdr3_aa: CASSSQREHYEQYF
cdr3_nt: TGTGCCAGCAGTAGTCAGCGGGAGCACTACGAGCAGTACTTC

j_call: TRBJ2-3
clone_size: .
v_call: TRBV4-3
d_call: .
cdr3_aa: CASSPVHRSNEQYF
cdr3_nt: TGCGCCAGCAGCCCCGTCCACAGGTCCAACGAGCAGTATTTT

j_call: TRBJ2-7
clone_size: once
v_call: TRBV12-3/TRBV12-4
d_call: .
cdr3_aa: CASSLGDSYEQYF
cdr3_nt: TGTGCCAGCAGTTTGGGGGACTCCTACGAGCAGTATTTC

j_call: TRBJ2-7
clone_size: many
v_call: TRBV7-9
d_call: .
cdr3_aa: CASSRDNEQYF
cdr3_nt: TGTGCCAGCAGCAGGGACAACGAGCAGTACTTC

j_call: TRBJ2-7
clone_size: few
v_call: TRBV28
d_call: .
cdr3_aa: CASSLTWSYEQYF
cdr3_nt: TGTGCCAGCAGTTTAACATGGTCCTACGAGCAGTACTTC

j_call: TRBJ2-3
clone_size: .
v_call: TRBV20-1
d_call: TRBD2
cdr3_aa: CSARDFELALLADTQYF
cdr3_nt: TGCAGTGCTAGAGATTTCGAACTAGCGCTTCTCGCAGATACGCAGTATTTT

j_call: TRBJ2-2
clone_size: many
v_call: TRBV6-1
d_call: TRBD1
cdr3_aa: CASSAQGATTGELFF
cdr3_nt: TGTGCCAGCAGTGCGCAGGGGGCGACCACCGGGGAGCTGTTTTTT

j_call: TRBJ2-3
clone_size: .
v_call: TRBV11-3
d_call: TRBD2
cdr3_aa: CASSLLAGWPGDTQYF
cdr3_nt: TGTGCTAGCAGCTTACTAGCGGGATGGCCAGGAGATACGCAATATTTT

j_call: TRBJ2-3
clone_size: .
v_call: TRBV20-1
d_call: TRBD1
cdr3_aa: CCPSSAGGFADTQYF
cdr3_nt: TGCTGTCCCAGCAGCGCAGGGGGCTTCGCAGATACGCAGTATTTT

j_call: TRBJ1-1
clone_size: .
v_call: TRBV7-9
d_call: .
cdr3_aa: CASGGDRPWNTEAFF
cdr3_nt: TGTGCCAGCGGCGGGGACCGCCCGTGGAACACTGAAGCTTTCTTT

j_call: TRBJ2-2
clone_size: few
v_call: TRBV4-2
d_call: TRBD2
cdr3_aa: CAGSPRLAGGRAGELFF
cdr3_nt: TGTGCTGGCAGCCCTCGACTAGCGGGGGGCAGGGCCGGGGAGCTGTTTTTT

j_call: TRBJ2-1
clone_size: few
v_call: TRBV29-1
d_call: .
cdr3_aa: CSVGRTANSEQFF
cdr3_nt: TGCAGCGTTGGCAGGACTGCTAACAGTGAGCAGTTCTTC

j_call: TRBJ1-3
clone_size: .
v_call: TRBV7-9
d_call: .
cdr3_aa: CASTPRGGTSGNTIYF
cdr3_nt: TGTGCCAGCACCCCTAGGGGGGGAACCTCTGGAAACACCATATATTTT

j_call: TRBJ2-2
clone_size: .
v_call: TRBV29-1
d_call: .
cdr3_aa: CSIGYCTRELFF
cdr3_nt: TGCAGCATTGGATATTGCACAAGGGAGCTGTTTTTT

j_call: TRBJ2-2
clone_size: few
v_call: TRBV30
d_call: .
cdr3_aa: CAWSGGHTGELFF
cdr3_nt: TGTGCCTGGAGTGGAGGGCACACCGGGGAGCTGTTTTTT

j_call: TRBJ2-7
clone_size: once
v_call: TRBV4-1
d_call: TRBD2
cdr3_aa: CASSQDTAGVSYEQYF
cdr3_nt: TGCGCCAGCAGCCAAGATACTGCGGGAGTCTCCTACGAGCAGTACTTC

j_call: TRBJ2-1
clone_size: .
v_call: TRBV20-1
d_call: .
cdr3_aa: CSASAHLGHNEQFF
cdr3_nt: TGCAGTGCTAGTGCGCACCTCGGCCACAATGAACAGTTCTTC

j_call: TRBJ2-6
clone_size: once
v_call: TRBV11-1
d_call: .
cdr3_aa: CASRLDPPTSGANVLTF
cdr3_nt: TGTGCCAGCAGGTTAGACCCACCTACCTCTGGGGCCAACGTCCTGACTTTC

j_call: TRBJ2-7
clone_size: .
v_call: TRBV6-5
d_call: .
cdr3_aa: CASSYGSSLSSYDQYF
cdr3_nt: TGTGCCAGCAGTTATGGCAGTAGCTTGAGCTCCTACGATCAGTACTTC

j_call: TRBJ2-1
clone_size: .
v_call: TRBV5-4
d_call: .
cdr3_aa: CASSLGGGRINERFF
cdr3_nt: TGTGCCAGCAGCTTGGGCGGGGGCCGGATCAATGAGCGGTTCTTC

j_call: TRBJ2-3
clone_size: .
v_call: TRBV11-2
d_call: .
cdr3_aa: CASSLYRGTDTQYF
cdr3_nt: TGTGCCAGCAGCTTATACCGAGGCACTGATACGCAGTATTTT

j_call: TRBJ2-2
clone_size: .
v_call: TRBV4-2
d_call: .
cdr3_aa: CASSQEESRVDGELF
cdr3_nt: TGTGCCAGCAGCCAAGAGGAAAGCAGGGTAGACGGGGAGCTGTTT

j_call: TRBJ2-7
clone_size: .
v_call: TRBV6-5
d_call: TRBD1
cdr3_aa: CANTIGVGTGNSYEQYF
cdr3_nt: TGTGCCAACACCATAGGAGTTGGGACAGGGAACTCCTACGAACAGTACTTC

j_call: TRBJ1-5
clone_size: .
v_call: TRBV30
d_call: TRBD1
cdr3_aa: CAWSEGTGGNQPQHF
cdr3_nt: TGTGCCTGGAGTGAAGGGACAGGGGGCAATCAGCCCCAGCATTTT

j_call: TRBJ2-1
clone_size: .
v_call: TRBV6-5
d_call: .
cdr3_aa: CASGLKPRTYNGQFF
cdr3_nt: TGTGCCAGCGGTCTTAAGCCCCGAACCTACAATGGGCAGTTCTTC

j_call: TRBJ2-7
clone_size: .
v_call: TRBV10-2
d_call: .
cdr3_aa: CASSESEVNEQYF
cdr3_nt: TGCGCCAGCAGTGAGTCCGAGGTCAACGAGCAGTACTTC

j_call: TRBJ1-2
clone_size: many
v_call: TRBV12-3/TRBV12-4
d_call: .
cdr3_aa: CASSLSGSLYTF
cdr3_nt: TGTGCCAGCAGTTTAAGTGGGAGTCTCTACACCTTC

j_call: TRBJ2-7
clone_size: many
v_call: TRBV12-3/TRBV12-4
d_call: TRBD1
cdr3_aa: CASSLTGVVGEQYF
cdr3_nt: TGTGCCAGCAGCCTTACAGGGGTAGTCGGCGAGCAGTACTTC

j_call: TRBJ2-2
clone_size: .
v_call: TRBV6-5
d_call: .
cdr3_aa: CANTELRGVRTGELFF
cdr3_nt: TGTGCCAACACCGAGTTAAGGGGAGTAAGGACCGGGGAGCTGTTTTTT

j_call: TRBJ2-1
clone_size: .
v_call: TRBV24-1
d_call: TRBD2
cdr3_aa: CATSDQLAGSYNEQSF
cdr3_nt: TGTGCCACCAGTGATCAACTAGCGGGAAGTTACAATGAGCAGTCCTTC

j_call: TRBJ2-6
clone_size: .
v_call: TRBV6-2/TRBV6-3
d_call: .
cdr3_aa: CARSPWGTGANLLTF
cdr3_nt: TGTGCCAGGAGTCCATGGGGAACCGGGGCCAACCTCCTGACTTTC

j_call: TRBJ2-1
clone_size: .
v_call: TRBV11-3
d_call: .
cdr3_aa: CANSFEVGTYNEQFF
cdr3_nt: TGTGCAAACAGCTTCGAGGTCGGGACCTACAATGAACAGTTCTTC

j_call: TRBJ2-7
clone_size: .
v_call: TRBV11-1
d_call: .
cdr3_aa: CASSPRGKVYEQYF
cdr3_nt: TGTGCCAGCAGCCCCCGAGGAAAGGTCTACGAGCAGTACTTC